These T cell receptor beta chains were read from a single sample in a study of cytomegalovirus exposure and HLA in healthy donors. Assay: immunoSEQ multiplex PCR; the TCRdb copy retains only in-frame clones and omits some. The sample table sets out approximately 27,000 clones. What was sequenced was PBMCs. These receptors were collected from a man aged 25 to 40 in good health and CMV-seronegative. The CDR3 runs from the conserved cysteine through the conserved F or W.

v_gene: TRBV2; j_gene: TRBJ2-5; CDR3aa: CASSDRAETQYF
v_gene: TRBV19; j_gene: TRBJ2-1; CDR3aa: CASSIIGEQFF
v_gene: TRBV27; j_gene: TRBJ1-2; CDR3aa: CASRKVSGQGLTNYGYTF
v_gene: TRBV5-1; j_gene: TRBJ2-7; CDR3aa: CASSSQPGTGSYEQYF
v_gene: TRBV4-3; j_gene: TRBJ1-3; CDR3aa: CASSHRGGGLDGNTIYF
v_gene: TRBV19; j_gene: TRBJ1-4; CDR3aa: CASSIEGLPIGSEKLFF
v_gene: TRBV10-3; j_gene: TRBJ1-3; CDR3aa: CAIGGGKPFSGNTIYF
v_gene: TRBV5-4; j_gene: TRBJ1-2; CDR3aa: CASSGGTGGDVYGYTF
v_gene: TRBV4-2; j_gene: TRBJ2-5; CDR3aa: CASSQDFSGGAETQYF
v_gene: TRBV18; j_gene: TRBJ1-2; CDR3aa: CASSPQGQGDYGYTF
v_gene: TRBV19; j_gene: TRBJ1-5; CDR3aa: CASSTGGDQPQHF
v_gene: TRBV9; j_gene: TRBJ2-5; CDR3aa: CASSFGLAGTRWETQYF
v_gene: TRBV7-6; j_gene: -; CDR3aa: CASSLWTGSYEQYF
v_gene: TRBV7-9; j_gene: TRBJ2-2; CDR3aa: CASSPPLAGGMEAGELFF
v_gene: TRBV6-6; j_gene: TRBJ2-6; CDR3aa: CASSYGTLSGANVLTF
v_gene: TRBV27; j_gene: TRBJ1-2; CDR3aa: CASSVGGGYGYTF
v_gene: TRBV7-8; j_gene: TRBJ1-4; CDR3aa: CASSRRQGGEKLFF
v_gene: TRBV29-1; j_gene: TRBJ1-3; CDR3aa: CSVGAGLHGNTIYF
v_gene: TRBV7-3; j_gene: TRBJ2-1; CDR3aa: CASGKPYNEQFF
v_gene: TRBV6-4; j_gene: TRBJ2-3; CDR3aa: CASSDGTGIHTDTQYF
v_gene: TRBV2; j_gene: TRBJ2-6; CDR3aa: CASSEAVGSARVLTF
v_gene: TRBV27; j_gene: TRBJ2-1; CDR3aa: CASRARGLSGNEQFF
v_gene: TRBV15; j_gene: TRBJ1-2; CDR3aa: CATSRDRGQGIAYGYTF
v_gene: TRBV28; j_gene: TRBJ1-2; CDR3aa: CASSFTQGRYGYTF
v_gene: TRBV2; j_gene: TRBJ1-2; CDR3aa: CASRDHHRGDGYTF
v_gene: TRBV15; j_gene: TRBJ1-2; CDR3aa: CATSRGEGSYGYTF
v_gene: TRBV19; j_gene: TRBJ2-2; CDR3aa: CASSIMGSGELFF
v_gene: TRBV6-4; j_gene: TRBJ2-6; CDR3aa: CASTAGTGGSGANVLTF
v_gene: TRBV18; j_gene: TRBJ2-5; CDR3aa: CASSRGTDETQYF
v_gene: TRBV7-2; j_gene: TRBJ1-3; CDR3aa: CASSPQGKLWGNTIYF
v_gene: TRBV25-1; j_gene: TRBJ2-3; CDR3aa: CASSESQGALSDTQYF
v_gene: TRBV18; j_gene: TRBJ1-4; CDR3aa: CASSTGPDEKLFF
v_gene: TRBV19; j_gene: TRBJ1-4; CDR3aa: CASSRETNEKLFF
v_gene: TRBV19; j_gene: TRBJ2-7; CDR3aa: CASSYPGAYEQYF
v_gene: TRBV4-3; j_gene: TRBJ2-1; CDR3aa: CASSQEVGLPSDEQFF
v_gene: TRBV7-2; j_gene: TRBJ2-3; CDR3aa: CASSSRETSVNTQYF
v_gene: TRBV2; j_gene: TRBJ2-2; CDR3aa: CASRGTGATGELFF
v_gene: TRBV6-1; j_gene: TRBJ2-7; CDR3aa: CASSEAPTGMSEQYF
v_gene: TRBV7-9; j_gene: TRBJ1-1; CDR3aa: CASSLAGGGTEAFF
v_gene: TRBV18; j_gene: TRBJ1-4; CDR3aa: CASSPNRRGNEKLFF
v_gene: TRBV6-4; j_gene: TRBJ2-2; CDR3aa: CASSVLAGDTGELFF
v_gene: TRBV29-1; j_gene: TRBJ2-1; CDR3aa: CSVDTDEQFF
v_gene: TRBV6-1; j_gene: TRBJ2-1; CDR3aa: CASGATGTYNEQFF